This T cell receptor beta chain was captured in a study of T-cell memory formation after mild COVID-19. TCRdb reprocessed the 5' RACE reads via MiXCR and lists one record per CDR3 protein. The sample has fewer than 140,000 distinct CDR3 sequences, about 17% seen once. The CDR3 spans 15 residues. The germline V gene encodes CDR1 SGHRS and CDR2 YFSETQ. J was trimmed by 0 bases and V by 5 bases; bases with no gene match: 4. The chain combines TRBV5-1 with TRBJ1-3; 8 bases match TRBD1. The TCR originated in an adult woman who had mild COVID-19 (a few samples of this study predate the infection). Cell type and time point are not known. The sequenced material came from PBMCs or a T cell subset sorted from them (not recorded which). The CDR3 is CASRETGGSGNTIYF. Here the CDR3 DNA reads TGCGCCAGCAGAGAAACAGGGGGCTCTGGAAACACCATATATTTT. Full variable domain (remainder filled in from reference TRBV5-1 and TRBJ1-3): KAGVTQTPRYLIKTRGQQVTLSCSPISGHRSVSWYQQTPGQGLQFLFEYFSETQRNKGNFPGRFSGRQFSNSRSEMNVSTLELGDSALYLCASRETGGSGNTIYFGEGSWLTVV.